This TCR beta chain was recovered during a study of blood T cell repertoires in COVID-19. At the level of the study: There were acute and convalescent COVID-19 samples, and they came from the United States, Italy and Spain. From T cells, B-cell-depleted T cells, or PBMCs came the material, which was cDNA or gDNA.

CDR1 and CDR2 from the germline V gene are KGHDR and SFDVKD. The CDR3 totals 13 residues. Between the trimmed V and J ends, which lost 11 bases and 6 bases, there was a span of 15 bases. This clone appeared once. Generated by immunoSEQ multiplex PCR, the TCRdb table keeps only in-frame clones and is missing some. This table has under 300,000 clones, around 87% appearing once. This rearrangement joins TRBV24-1 to TRBJ1-4, with a possible D match to TRBD1 (5 bases). This receptor was identified in an older woman with active or convalescent COVID-19. The sequenced sample was peripheral blood. CDR3 nucleotide sequence: TGTGCCAGAAGGAAGAAAGGGGATGAAAAACTGTTTTTT. It translates to CARRKKGDEKLFF.